The source of this T cell receptor beta chain is a study of blood T cell repertoires in COVID-19. About the research overall: The United States, Italy and Spain provided the acute and convalescent COVID-19 samples. Sources were T cells, B-cell-depleted T cells, or PBMCs; the material itself was cDNA or gDNA.

Original processing methods: Cell counts per sample came from amplifying reference gene primers. The repertoire was sequenced with immunoSEQ multiplex PCR; TCRdb's copy has only in-frame clones and lacks some. That table gives V, J and clone size, and the DNA gave D and trimming. The data contain about 230,000 clones, 85% of them singletons. V shed 7 bases and J 1 base; nucleotides not matched to a gene: 7. Germline lookup yields CDR1 SGHAT and CDR2 FQNNGV. The CDR3 extends over 15 amino acids. This receptor was taken from a middle-aged man with acute or convalescent COVID-19. Sample: peripheral blood. The chain links TRBV11-2 to TRBJ2-3; TRBD2 aligns across 8 bases. This CDR3 is CASTKAGGRTDTQYF. DNA for the CDR3: TGTGCCAGCACTAAGGCGGGGGGACGCACAGATACGCAGTATTTT.